This TCR beta chain was documented in a study of T cell responses to AZD1222 COVID-19 vaccine. Findings and limits, study-wide: After two AZD1222 doses, spike-specific TCR breadth and depth rose versus day 0. Every sample of the repertoires postdated the peak T cell response. White British people made up most donors, females outnumbered males, and clonal diversity was possibly underestimated. Targeting of unmutated variant regions was reportedly seen in nearly half of spike-specific TCRs.

This clone came up once. Its antigen is unidentified. This table comes from immunoSEQ multiplex PCR, and its TCRdb copy is limited to in-frame clones, with some not included. The table includes more than 140,000 clones, about 91% detected once. The clonotype originates from an adult in good health. Material: peripheral blood, obtained on day 0 of MenACWY control vaccination.

DNA of the CDR3: TGTGCCAGCAGCCCAAAGCGGGGGCAGGCCATTGGAGGGGAGCTGTTTTTT. This codes for CASSPKRGQAIGGELFF. The V gene is TRBV5-4, the J gene TRBJ2-2, with 8 positions matching TRBD2. Germline assignment: CDR1 SGHNT and CDR2 YYREEE (reference sequence). The CDR3 covers 17 residues. After removal of 4 bases from V and 8 bases from J, the junction contained 16 bases not matched to a gene.